The sequence of this T cell receptor beta chain was determined in a study of blood T cell repertoires in COVID-19. Overall study context: There were acute and convalescent COVID-19 samples, and they came from the United States, Italy and Spain. In each case, the material was cDNA or gDNA derived from T cells, B-cell-depleted T cells, or PBMCs.

This clone was counted only a few times. Original processing methods: The assay estimated nucleated cells by amplifying reference gene primers. Sequencing used immunoSEQ multiplex PCR; TCRdb keeps in-frame clones, though not all of them. D and trimming come from the DNA, and the V and J calls and clone size come from that table. The data show approximately 200,000 clones, roughly 80% seen once. The receptor was isolated from a human donor in a cohort sampled during active COVID-19. Specimen: peripheral blood.

CDR3 amino acids: CASSFRTVSYEQYF. In nucleotides, the CDR3 is TGTGCCAGCAGCTTTAGGACAGTTTCCTACGAGCAGTACTTC. The chain couples TRBV7-2 to TRBJ2-7; weak D call: TRBD1 (6 bases). This CDR3 contains 14 residues. Germline-derived CDR1 and CDR2 are SGHTA and FQGNSA. Trimming left V 3 bases short and J 1 base short, with 10 bases between.